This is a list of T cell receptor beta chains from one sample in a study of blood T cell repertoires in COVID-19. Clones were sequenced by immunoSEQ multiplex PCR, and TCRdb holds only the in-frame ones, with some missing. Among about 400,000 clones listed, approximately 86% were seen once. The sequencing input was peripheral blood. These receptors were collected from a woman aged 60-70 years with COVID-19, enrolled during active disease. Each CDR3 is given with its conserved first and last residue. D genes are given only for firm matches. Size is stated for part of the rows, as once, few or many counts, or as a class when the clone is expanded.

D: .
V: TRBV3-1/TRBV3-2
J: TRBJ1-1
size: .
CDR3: CASSQVSGPNTEAFF
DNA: TGTGCCAGCAGCCAAGTTTCCGGTCCGAACACTGAAGCTTTCTTT

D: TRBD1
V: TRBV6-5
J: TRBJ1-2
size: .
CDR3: CASSYNSRDRAGYTF
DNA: TGTGCCAGCAGTTACAACTCCCGGGACAGAGCTGGCTACACCTTC

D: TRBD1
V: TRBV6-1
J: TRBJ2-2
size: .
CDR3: CASSERDRGAGELFF
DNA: TGTGCCAGCAGTGAAAGGGACAGGGGCGCCGGGGAGCTGTTTTTT

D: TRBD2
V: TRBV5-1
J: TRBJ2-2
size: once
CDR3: CASSEREGSWGTGELFF
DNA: TGCGCCAGCAGCGAAAGGGAGGGGTCGTGGGGCACCGGGGAGCTGTTTTTT

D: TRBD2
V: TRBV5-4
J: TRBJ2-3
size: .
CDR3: CAAKLAGASTDTQYF
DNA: TGTGCCGCCAAACTAGCGGGGGCCTCCACAGATACGCAGTATTTT

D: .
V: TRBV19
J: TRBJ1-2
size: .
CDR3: CASNLRAENGYTF
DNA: TGTGCCAGTAACTTGCGGGCAGAAAATGGCTACACCTTC

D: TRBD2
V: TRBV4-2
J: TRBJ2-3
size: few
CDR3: CASSPRLAEVDTQYF
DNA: TGTGCCAGCAGCCCTCGACTAGCGGAGGTAGATACGCAGTATTTT

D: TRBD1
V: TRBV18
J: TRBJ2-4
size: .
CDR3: CASSPGQGGFQNIQYF
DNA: TGTGCCAGCTCTCCAGGACAGGGAGGTTTCCAAAACATTCAGTACTTC

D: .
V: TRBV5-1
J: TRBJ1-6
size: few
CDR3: CASSPEGNSPLHF
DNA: TGCGCCAGCAGCCCCGAGGGTAATTCACCCCTCCACTTT

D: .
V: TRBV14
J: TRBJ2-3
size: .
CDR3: CASSQELTPGTDTQYF
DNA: TGTGCCAGCAGCCAAGAGCTTACCCCGGGGACAGATACGCAGTATTTT

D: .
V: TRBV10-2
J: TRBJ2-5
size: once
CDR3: CASSVRQETQYF
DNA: TGCGCCAGCAGTGTCCGCCAAGAGACCCAGTACTTC

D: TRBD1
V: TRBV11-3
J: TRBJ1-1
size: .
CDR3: CASSSRGRWNTEAFF
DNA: TGTGCCAGCAGCTCCAGGGGGAGGTGGAACACTGAAGCTTTCTTT

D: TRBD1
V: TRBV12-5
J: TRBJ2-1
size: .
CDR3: CASGLVGWGTGLLNEQFF
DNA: TGTGCTAGTGGTTTGGTAGGTTGGGGGACAGGTCTTTTGAATGAGCAGTTCTTC

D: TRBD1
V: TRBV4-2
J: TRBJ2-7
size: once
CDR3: CASSQERSGTGIAYEQYF
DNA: TGTGCCAGCAGCCAAGAGCGTTCGGGGACAGGTATTGCCTACGAGCAGTACTTC

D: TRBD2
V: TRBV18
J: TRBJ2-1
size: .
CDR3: CASSPMAGGYNEQFF
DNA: TGTGCCAGCTCACCAATGGCGGGGGGGTACAATGAGCAGTTCTTC

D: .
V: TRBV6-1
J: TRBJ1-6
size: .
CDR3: CASSDREPSSSYNSPLHF
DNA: TGTGCCAGCAGTGACCGGGAACCTTCAAGCTCCTATAATTCACCCCTCCACTTT